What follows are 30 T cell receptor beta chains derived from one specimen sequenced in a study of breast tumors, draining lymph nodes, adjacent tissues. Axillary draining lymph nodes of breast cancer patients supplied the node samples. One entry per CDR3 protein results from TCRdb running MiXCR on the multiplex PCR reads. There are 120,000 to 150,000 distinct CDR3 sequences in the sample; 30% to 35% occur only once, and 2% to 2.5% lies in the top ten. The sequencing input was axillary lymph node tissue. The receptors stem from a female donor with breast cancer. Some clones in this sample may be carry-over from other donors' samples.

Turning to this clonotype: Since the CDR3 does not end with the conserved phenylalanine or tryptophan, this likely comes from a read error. CDR3 amino acids: CSARDPPGKANSPLHY. The CDR3 DNA is TGCAGTGCTAGGGACCCCCCGGGGAAGGCTAATTCACCCCTCCACTAT. The chain recombines TRBV20-1 with TRBJ1-6; no definite D call. CDR3 length: 16 residues. Deletions cut 3 bases from V and 6 bases from J, with 18 bases between. Germline V lookup: CDR1 DFQATT, CDR2 SNEGSKA (reference sequence).

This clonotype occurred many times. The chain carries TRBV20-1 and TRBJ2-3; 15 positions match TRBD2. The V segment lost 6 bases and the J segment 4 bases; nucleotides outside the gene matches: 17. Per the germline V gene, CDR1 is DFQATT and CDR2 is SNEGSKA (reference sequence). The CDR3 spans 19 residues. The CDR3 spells CSAKSVGLAGGLSSDTQYF. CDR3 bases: TGCAGTGCCAAAAGCGTCGGACTAGCGGGGGGGCTTAGCTCAGATACGCAGTATTTT.

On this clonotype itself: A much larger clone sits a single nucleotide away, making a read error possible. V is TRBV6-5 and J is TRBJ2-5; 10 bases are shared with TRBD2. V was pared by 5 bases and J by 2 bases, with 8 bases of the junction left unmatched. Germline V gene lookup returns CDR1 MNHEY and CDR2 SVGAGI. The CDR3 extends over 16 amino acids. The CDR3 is CASSHLGSGGQETQYF. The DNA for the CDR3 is TGTGCCAGCAGTCACCTAGGTAGCGGGGGGCAAGAGACCCAGTACTTC.

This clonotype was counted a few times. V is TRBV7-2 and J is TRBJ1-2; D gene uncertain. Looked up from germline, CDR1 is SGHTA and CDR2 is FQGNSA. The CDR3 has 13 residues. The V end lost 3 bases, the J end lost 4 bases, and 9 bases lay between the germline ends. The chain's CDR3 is CASSLGKGYGYTF. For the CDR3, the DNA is TGTGCCAGCAGCTTGGGCAAAGGCTATGGCTACACCTTC.

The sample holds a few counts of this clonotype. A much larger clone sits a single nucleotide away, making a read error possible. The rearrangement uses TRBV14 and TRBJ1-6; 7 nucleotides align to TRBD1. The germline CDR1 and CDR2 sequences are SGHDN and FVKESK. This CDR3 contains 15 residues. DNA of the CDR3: TGTGCCAGCAGCCGCCTGGGAGGGGGCGAATCACCCCCCCACTTT. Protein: CASSRLGGGESPPHF. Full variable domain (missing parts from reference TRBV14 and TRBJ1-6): EAGVTQFPSHSVIEKGQTVTLRCDPISGHDNLYWYRRVMGKEIKFLLHFVKESKQDESGMPNNRFLAERTGGTYSTLKVQPAELEDSGVYFCASSRLGGGESPPHFGNGTRLTVT.

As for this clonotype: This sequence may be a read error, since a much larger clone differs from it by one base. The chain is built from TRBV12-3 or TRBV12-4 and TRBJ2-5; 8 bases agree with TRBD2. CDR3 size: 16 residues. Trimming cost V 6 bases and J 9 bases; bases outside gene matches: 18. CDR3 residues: CASSNRSLAGRVAQYF. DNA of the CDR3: TGTGCCAGCAGCAACAGGTCTCTAGCGGGCCGTGTGGCCCAGTACTTC.

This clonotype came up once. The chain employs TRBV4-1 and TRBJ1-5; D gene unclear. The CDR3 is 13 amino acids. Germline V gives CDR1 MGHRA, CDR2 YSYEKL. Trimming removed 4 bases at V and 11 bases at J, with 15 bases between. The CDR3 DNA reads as TGCGCCAGCAGCCTCACGCTGGGAGAGACCCAGCATTTT. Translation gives CASSLTLGETQHF.

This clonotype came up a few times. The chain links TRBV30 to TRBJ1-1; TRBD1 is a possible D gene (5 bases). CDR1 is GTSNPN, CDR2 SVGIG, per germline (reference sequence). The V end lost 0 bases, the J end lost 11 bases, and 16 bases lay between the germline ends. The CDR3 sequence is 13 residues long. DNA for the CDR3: TGTGCCTGGAGTGTATGGGACGCCAAGCCGGCTTTCTTT. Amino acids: CAWSVWDAKPAFF.

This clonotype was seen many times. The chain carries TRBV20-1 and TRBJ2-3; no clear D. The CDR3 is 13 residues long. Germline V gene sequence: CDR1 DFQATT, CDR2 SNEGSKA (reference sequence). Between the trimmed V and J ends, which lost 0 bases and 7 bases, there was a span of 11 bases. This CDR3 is CSARDRRDYTQYF. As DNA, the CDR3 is TGCAGTGCTAGAGACAGGCGAGATTATACGCAGTATTTT.

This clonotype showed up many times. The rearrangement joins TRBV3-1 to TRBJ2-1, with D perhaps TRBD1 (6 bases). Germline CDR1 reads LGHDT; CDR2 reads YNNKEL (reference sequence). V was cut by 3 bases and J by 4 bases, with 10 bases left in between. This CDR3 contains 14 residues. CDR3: CASSHGTRYNEQFF. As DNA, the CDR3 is TGTGCCAGCAGCCATGGGACACGGTACAATGAGCAGTTCTTC.

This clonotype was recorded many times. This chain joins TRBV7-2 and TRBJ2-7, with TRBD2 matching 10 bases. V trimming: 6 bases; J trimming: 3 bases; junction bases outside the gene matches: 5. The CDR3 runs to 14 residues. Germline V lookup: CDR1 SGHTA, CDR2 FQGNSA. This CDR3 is CASSYRLAGYEQYV. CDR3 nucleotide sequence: TGTGCCAGCAGTTACCGACTAGCGGGCTACGAGCAGTACGTC.

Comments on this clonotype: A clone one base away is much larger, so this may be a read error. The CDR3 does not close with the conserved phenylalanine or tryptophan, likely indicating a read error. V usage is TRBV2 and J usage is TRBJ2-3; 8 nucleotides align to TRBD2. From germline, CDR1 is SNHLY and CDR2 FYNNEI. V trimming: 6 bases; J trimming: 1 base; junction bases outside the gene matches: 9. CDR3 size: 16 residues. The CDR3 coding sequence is TGTGCCAGCAGGGACCGAGCGGGGGCCCGCACAGATACGCAGTATCTT. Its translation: CASRDRAGARTDTQYL.

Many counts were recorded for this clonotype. CDR3 in amino acids: CASSVGNVNSADTIYF. CDR3 nucleotide sequence: TGTGCCAGCAGCGTCGGAAATGTTAACAGTGCGGACACCATATATTTT. This chain joins TRBV9 and TRBJ1-3; D is unclear. The length of the CDR3 is 16 residues. Germline assignment: CDR1 SGDLS and CDR2 YYNGEE. V was pared by 2 bases and J by 8 bases, with 20 bases between.

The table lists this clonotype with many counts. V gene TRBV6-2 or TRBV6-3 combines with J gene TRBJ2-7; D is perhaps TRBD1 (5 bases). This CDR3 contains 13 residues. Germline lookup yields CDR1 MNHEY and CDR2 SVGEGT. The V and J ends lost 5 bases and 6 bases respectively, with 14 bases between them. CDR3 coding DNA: TGTGCCAGCAGTCACCCCCAGGGCGGCGAGCAGTACGTC. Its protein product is CASSHPQGGEQYV.

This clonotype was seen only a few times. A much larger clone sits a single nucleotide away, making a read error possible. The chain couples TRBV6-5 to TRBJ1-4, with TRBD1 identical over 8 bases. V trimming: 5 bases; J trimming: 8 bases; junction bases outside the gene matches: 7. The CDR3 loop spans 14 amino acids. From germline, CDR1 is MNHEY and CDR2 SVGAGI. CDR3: CASSHTQGDEKLFF. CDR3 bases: TGTGCCAGCAGTCATACACAGGGGGACGAAAAACTGTTTTTT.

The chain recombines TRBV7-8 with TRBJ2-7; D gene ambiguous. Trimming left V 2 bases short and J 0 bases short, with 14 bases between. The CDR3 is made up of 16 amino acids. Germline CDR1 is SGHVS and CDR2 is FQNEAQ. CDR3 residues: CASSLKEPVISYEQYF. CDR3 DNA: TGTGCCAGCAGCTTAAAAGAGCCGGTTATCTCCTACGAGCAGTACTTC.

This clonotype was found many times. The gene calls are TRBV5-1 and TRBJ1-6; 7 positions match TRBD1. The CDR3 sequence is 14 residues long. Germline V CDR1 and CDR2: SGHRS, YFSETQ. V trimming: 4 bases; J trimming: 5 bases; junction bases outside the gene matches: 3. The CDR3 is CASSTTGNNSPLHF. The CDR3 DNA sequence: TGCGCCAGCAGCACGACAGGGAATAATTCACCCCTCCACTTT. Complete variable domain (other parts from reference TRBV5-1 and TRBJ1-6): KAGVTQTPRYLIKTRGQQVTLSCSPISGHRSVSWYQQTPGQGLQFLFEYFSETQRNKGNFPGRFSGRQFSNSRSEMNVSTLELGDSALYLCASSTTGNNSPLHFGNGTRLTVT.

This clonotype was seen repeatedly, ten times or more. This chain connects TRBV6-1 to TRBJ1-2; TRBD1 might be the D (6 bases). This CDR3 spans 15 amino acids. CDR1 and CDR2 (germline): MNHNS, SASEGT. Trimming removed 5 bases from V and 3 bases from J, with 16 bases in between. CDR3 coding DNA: TGTGCCAGCAGTCTTTCGTACAGGGTCCACTATGGCTACACCTTC. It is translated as CASSLSYRVHYGYTF.

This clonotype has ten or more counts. This CDR3 reads CASSFVSYEQYF. The CDR3, as DNA: TGTGCCAGCAGCTTTGTCTCCTACGAGCAGTACTTC. The V gene is TRBV11-1, the J gene TRBJ2-7; no firm D call. V lost 3 bases to trimming and J lost 0 bases, with 3 bases between them. Germline CDR1 reads SGHAT; CDR2 reads FQDESV (reference sequence). CDR3 length: 12 residues.

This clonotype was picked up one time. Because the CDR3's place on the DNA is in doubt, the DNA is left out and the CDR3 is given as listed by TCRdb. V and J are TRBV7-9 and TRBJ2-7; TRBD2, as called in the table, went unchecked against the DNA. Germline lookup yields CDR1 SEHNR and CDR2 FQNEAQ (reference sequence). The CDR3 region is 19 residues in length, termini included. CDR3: CASSFYICSVSDSSYEQYF.

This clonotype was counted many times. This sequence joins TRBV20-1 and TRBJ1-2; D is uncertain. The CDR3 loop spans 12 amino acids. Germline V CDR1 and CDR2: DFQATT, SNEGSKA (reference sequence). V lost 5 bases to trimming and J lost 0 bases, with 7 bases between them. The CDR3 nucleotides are TGCAGTGCTGGAAGAACTAACTATGGCTACACCTTC. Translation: CSAGRTNYGYTF.

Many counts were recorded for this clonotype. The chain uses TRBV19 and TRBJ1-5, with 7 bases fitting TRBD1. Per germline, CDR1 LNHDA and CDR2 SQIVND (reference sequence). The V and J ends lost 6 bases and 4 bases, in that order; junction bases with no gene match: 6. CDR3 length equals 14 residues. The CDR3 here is CASSPIQGNQPQHF. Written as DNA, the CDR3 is TGTGCCAGTAGCCCGATACAGGGGAATCAGCCCCAGCATTTT. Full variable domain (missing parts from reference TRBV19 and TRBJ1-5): DGGITQSPKYLFRKEGQNVTLSCEQNLNHDAMYWYRQDPGQGLRLIYYSQIVNDFQKGDIAEGYSVSREKKESFPLTVTSAQKNPTAFYLCASSPIQGNQPQHFGDGTRLSIL.

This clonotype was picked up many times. The CDR3 reads CASSLRRGDFLYTGELFF. The CDR3 coding sequence is TGTGCCAGCAGCTTAAGGCGGGGCGACTTCTTATACACCGGGGAGCTGTTTTTT. V gene TRBV13 combines with J gene TRBJ2-2; possible D gene TRBD2, 6 bases. Trimming left V 2 bases short and J 3 bases short, with 19 bases between. The V gene's germline CDR1 is PRHDT and CDR2 FYEKMQ (reference sequence). The CDR3 sequence is 18 residues long.

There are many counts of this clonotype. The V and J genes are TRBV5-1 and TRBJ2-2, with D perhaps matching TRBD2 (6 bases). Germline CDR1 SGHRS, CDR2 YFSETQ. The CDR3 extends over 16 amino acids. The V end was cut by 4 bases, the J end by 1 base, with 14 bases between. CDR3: CASSRSGTLNTGELFF. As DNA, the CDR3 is TGCGCCAGCAGCCGGTCGGGGACTTTGAACACCGGGGAGCTGTTTTTT.

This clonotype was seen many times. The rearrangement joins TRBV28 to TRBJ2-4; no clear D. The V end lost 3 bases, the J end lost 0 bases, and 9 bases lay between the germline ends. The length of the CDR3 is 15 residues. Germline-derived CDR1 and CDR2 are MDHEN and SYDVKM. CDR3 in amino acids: CASSFGQVAKNIQYF. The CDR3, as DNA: TGTGCCAGCAGTTTTGGGCAGGTAGCCAAAAACATTCAGTACTTC.

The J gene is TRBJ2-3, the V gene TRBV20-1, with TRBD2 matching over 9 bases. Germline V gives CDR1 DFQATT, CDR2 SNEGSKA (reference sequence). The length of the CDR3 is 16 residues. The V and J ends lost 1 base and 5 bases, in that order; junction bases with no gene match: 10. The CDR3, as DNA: TGCAGTGCTAGAGCCTTCGTGGCGGGGGGGGAAGATACGCAGTATTTT. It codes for CSARAFVAGGEDTQYF.

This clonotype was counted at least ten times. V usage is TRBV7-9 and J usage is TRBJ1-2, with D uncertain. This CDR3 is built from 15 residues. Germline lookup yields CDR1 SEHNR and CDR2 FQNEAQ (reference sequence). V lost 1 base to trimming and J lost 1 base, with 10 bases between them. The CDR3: CASSLGWGINYGYTF. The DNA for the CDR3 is TGTGCCAGCAGCTTAGGCTGGGGAATTAACTATGGCTACACCTTC.

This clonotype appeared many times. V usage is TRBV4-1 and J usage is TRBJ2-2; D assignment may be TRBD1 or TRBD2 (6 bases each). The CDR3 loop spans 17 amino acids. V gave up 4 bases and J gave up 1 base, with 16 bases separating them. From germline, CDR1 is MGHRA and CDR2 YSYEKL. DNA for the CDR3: TGCGCCAGCAGCCGGGATGGGGGGCAGGGGAACACCGGGGAGCTGTTTTTT. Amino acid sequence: CASSRDGGQGNTGELFF.

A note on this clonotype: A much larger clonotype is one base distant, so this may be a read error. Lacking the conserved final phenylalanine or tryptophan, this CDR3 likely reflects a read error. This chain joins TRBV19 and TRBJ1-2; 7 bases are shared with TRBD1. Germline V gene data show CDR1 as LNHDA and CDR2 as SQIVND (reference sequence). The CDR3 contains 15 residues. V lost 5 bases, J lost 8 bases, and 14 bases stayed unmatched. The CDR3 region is CASSPRTGPLEGYTI. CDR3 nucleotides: TGTGCCAGTAGTCCCAGGACAGGACCATTAGAAGGCTACACCATC.

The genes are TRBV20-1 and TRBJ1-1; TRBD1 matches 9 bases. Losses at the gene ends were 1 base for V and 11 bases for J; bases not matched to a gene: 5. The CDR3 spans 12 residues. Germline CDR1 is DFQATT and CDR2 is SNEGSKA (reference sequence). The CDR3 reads CSARGRDRVAFF. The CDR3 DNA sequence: TGCAGTGCTAGAGGACGGGACAGGGTTGCTTTCTTT.